A single sample gave rise to the 31 T cell receptor beta chains below, sequenced in a study of shared clonotypes between healthy human individuals. Sequencing used immunoSEQ multiplex PCR; TCRdb keeps in-frame clones, though not all of them. Found here are around 1.6 million clones, 98% of them singletons; the top ten hold 0.4% to 0.55%. Input material: naive CD4+ T cells sorted from blood. As for subset: CD45RA+ positively selected. All receptors come from a man younger than 40 in good health.

On this clone itself: The sample carries other DNA sequences with the same CDR3. This chain uses TRBV11-3 with TRBJ2-7; D remains unclear. V shed 5 bases and J shed 3 bases, with 8 bases lying between them. The CDR3 consists of 12 residues. Germline V CDR1 and CDR2: SGHNT, YENEEA. The CDR3 DNA is TGTGCCAGCAGCGGAGACAACTACGAGCAGTACTTC. Its protein is CASSGDNYEQYF.

In the case of this clone: The sample holds other DNA sequences that translate to the same CDR3. The chain carries TRBV18 and TRBJ2-7, with a weak D call TRBD1 (5 bases). The ends were cut back, 4 bases at V and 4 bases at J, with 5 bases in the middle. The CDR3 runs to 11 residues. Germline V gene data show CDR1 as KGHSH and CDR2 as LQKENI. The CDR3 loop is CASSQGYEQYF. The CDR3 nucleotides are TGTGCCAGCTCACAGGGGTACGAGCAGTACTTC.

The chain uses TRBV7-3 and TRBJ2-1; TRBD2 agrees at 12 bases. This CDR3 contains 16 residues. The germline CDR1 and CDR2 sequences are SGHTA and FQGTGA. The trim removed 0 bases at V and 7 bases at J, leaving 4 bases unmatched. CDR3 in DNA: TGTGCCAGCAGCTTAACGAGGACTAGCGGGATGAATGAGCAGTTCTTC. Its protein is CASSLTRTSGMNEQFF.

This clone has just one count. The chain joins TRBV7-2 to TRBJ1-3; no firm D call. CDR1 is SGHTA, CDR2 FQGNSA, per germline. The length of the CDR3 is 13 residues. V gave up 1 base and J gave up 7 bases, with 8 bases separating them. DNA of the CDR3: TGTGCCAGCAGCTTAGTAAGGAGGAACACCATATATTTT. Amino acid sequence: CASSLVRRNTIYF. Complete variable domain (other parts from reference TRBV7-2 and TRBJ1-3): GAGVSQSPSNKVTEKGKDVELRCDPISGHTALYWYRQSLGQGLEFLIYFQGNSAPDKSGLPSDRFSAERTGGSVSTLTIQRTQQEDSAVYLCASSLVRRNTIYFGEGSWLTVV.

J is TRBJ2-3 and V is TRBV5-1, with no clear D. The length of the CDR3 is 15 residues. CDR1 SGHRS and CDR2 YFSETQ come from the germline V gene. Trimming left V 4 bases short and J 1 base short, with 13 bases between. The CDR3 nucleotides read TGCGCCAGCAGCGGATTAGTAGCAGGCACAGATACGCAGTATTTT. Translation: CASSGLVAGTDTQYF.

The rearrangement links TRBV28 to TRBJ1-1, with 8 bases matching TRBD1. The germline gives CDR1 MDHEN, CDR2 SYDVKM. This CDR3 contains 18 residues. V lost 6 bases and J lost 3; bases outside the gene matches: 18. The CDR3 region has the DNA TGTGCCAGCAGCCGAGGACAGGGTCGGACTAGGTGGGACACTGAAGCTTTCTTT. It is translated as CASSRGQGRTRWDTEAFF.

A single count supports this clone. This sequence joins TRBV27 and TRBJ1-2; 9 bases align to TRBD1. Per the germline V gene, CDR1 is MNHEY and CDR2 is SMNVEV (reference sequence). The trim removed 7 bases at V and 7 bases at J, leaving 13 bases unmatched. The CDR3 totals 15 residues. This chain's CDR3 is CASNPLGGTGFGYTF. The CDR3 DNA is TGTGCCAGCAACCCCCTGGGTGGGACAGGGTTTGGCTACACCTTC.

This clone is a singleton in its sample. The chain carries TRBV7-2 and TRBJ2-2, with D tentatively TRBD2 (5 bases). The CDR3 length is 15 residues. The V end was cut by 1 base, the J end by 5 bases, with 11 bases between. The germline V gene has CDR1 SGHTA and CDR2 FQGNSA. The CDR3 DNA follows: TGTGCCAGCAGCTTAGGGTTCGGGGAAACCGGGGAGCTGTTTTTT. This codes for CASSLGFGETGELFF.

The V call is TRBV7-9, the J call TRBJ2-5; 11 bases are a match to TRBD2. In germline, CDR1 is SEHNR, CDR2 FQNEAQ (reference sequence). CDR3 length: 17 amino acids. The J segment lost 1 base and the V segment lost 4 bases, leaving 8 bases of the junction unmatched. The CDR3 DNA sequence: TGTGCCAGCAGCTCCCTTACTAGCGGGGGACTCCAAGAGACCCAGTACTTC. This gives the protein CASSSLTSGGLQETQYF.

The CDR3 region has the DNA TGTGCCAGCAGCCAAGAGGGAGCTAGCACAGATACGCAGTATTTT. It encodes CASSQEGASTDTQYF. V and J are TRBV14 and TRBJ2-3; D is perhaps TRBD2 (5 bases). V gave up 0 bases and J gave up 0 bases, with 7 bases separating them. The germline gives CDR1 SGHDN, CDR2 FVKESK. The CDR3 is 15 residues long.

The chain couples TRBV28 to TRBJ2-7; 7 bases line up with TRBD2. The CDR3 consists of 18 residues. Germline V CDR1 and CDR2: MDHEN, SYDVKM. The V and J ends lost 2 bases and 3 bases, in that order; junction bases with no gene match: 16. In DNA, the CDR3 is TGTGCCAGCAGTTTAAGCCCCCCGCGGGGGTTGGGGGGCTACGAGCAGTACTTC. Amino acids: CASSLSPPRGLGGYEQYF.

V is TRBV6-5 and J is TRBJ2-2, with TRBD2 matching 7 bases. Germline assignment: CDR1 MNHEY and CDR2 SVGAGI. The J segment lost 5 bases and the V segment lost 4 bases, leaving 7 bases of the junction unmatched. The CDR3 spans 15 residues. The CDR3 loop is CASSWGGLGTGELFF. DNA of the CDR3: TGTGCCAGCAGTTGGGGGGGTTTAGGAACCGGGGAGCTGTTTTTT.

This clone appeared once. CDR3 protein: CASSLVPKPGDNTEAFF. CDR3 in DNA: TGCGCCAGCAGCTTGGTCCCAAAACCCGGAGATAACACTGAAGCTTTCTTT. The chain couples TRBV5-1 to TRBJ1-1; D gene uncertain. The germline gives CDR1 SGHRS, CDR2 YFSETQ. The CDR3 is 17 residues long. Trimming stripped 0 bases from V and 2 bases from J, with 17 bases between.

The J gene is TRBJ2-3, the V gene TRBV2, with 7 bases fitting TRBD2. Trimming removed 3 bases from V and 2 bases from J; junction bases left unmatched: 5. The CDR3 is 15 amino acids. The V gene's germline CDR1 is SNHLY and CDR2 FYNNEI. CDR3 region: CASSDQAGYTDTQYF. In nucleotides, the CDR3 is TGTGCCAGCAGTGATCAAGCGGGATACACAGATACGCAGTATTTT.

This chain connects TRBV6-5 to TRBJ1-1; no reliable D call. Trimming cost V 1 base and J 4 bases, with 13 bases left between them. Germline CDR1 MNHEY, CDR2 SVGAGI. The CDR3 is made up of 15 amino acids. This CDR3 reads CASSYYSERTTEAFF. CDR3 bases: TGTGCCAGCAGTTACTATTCAGAGAGGACCACTGAAGCTTTCTTT.

This chain joins TRBV21-1 and TRBJ1-1; whether TRBD1, the table's D call, matches the DNA was not checked. TRBV21-1 is described as a pseudogene. The CDR3 sequence is 16 residues long. As DNA, the CDR3 is TGTGCCAGCAGCAAAGAGGGACAGCTCATGAACACTGAAGCTTTCTTT. This encodes CASSKEGQLMNTEAFF.

The CDR3 reads CASSSRRNPSNYGYTF. CDR3 nucleotides: TGTGCCAGCAGTTCCCGACGGAACCCATCTAACTATGGCTACACCTTC. This sequence joins TRBV28 and TRBJ1-2; D is ambiguous. This CDR3 region has 16 residues. V dropped 4 bases and J dropped 0 bases, with 15 bases sitting between them. The germline V gene has CDR1 MDHEN and CDR2 SYDVKM.

The chain combines TRBV27 with TRBJ2-7, with 8 positions matching TRBD2. Germline CDR1 is MNHEY and CDR2 is SMNVEV (reference sequence). There are 15 residues in the CDR3. Trimming removed 5 bases from V and 3 bases from J; junction bases left unmatched: 9. For the CDR3, the DNA is TGTGCCAGCAGTCACACTAGCGGAGGGGGCTACGAGCAGTACTTC. It specifies CASSHTSGGGYEQYF.

The V and J genes are TRBV6-4 and TRBJ2-1; 8 bases agree with TRBD1. The CDR3 length is 13 residues. Germline V gives CDR1 MRHNA, CDR2 SNTAGT. J gave up 8 bases and V 5 bases, and 5 bases lay outside the gene matches. In DNA form, the CDR3 reads TGTGCCAGCAGTCGGACAGGGTCCCATGAGCAGTTCTTC. Protein sequence: CASSRTGSHEQFF.

The chain has TRBV5-4 and TRBJ2-7; D might be TRBD1 (6 bases). The germline gives CDR1 SGHNT, CDR2 YYREEE (reference sequence). This CDR3 contains 13 residues. V dropped 3 bases and J dropped 6 bases, with 13 bases sitting between them. CDR3 protein: CASSSDSVGEQYF. For the CDR3, the DNA is TGTGCCAGCAGCTCGGACAGCGTCGGCGAGCAGTACTTC.

The chain links TRBV7-9 to TRBJ2-3; 9 nucleotides line up with TRBD2. This CDR3 spans 16 amino acids. The germline gives CDR1 SEHNR, CDR2 FQNEAQ (reference sequence). The ends lost 6 bases at V and 3 bases at J; junction bases unmatched: 10. The CDR3, as DNA: TGTGCCAGCAGACCAAGCGGGACTAGCCCTACAGATACGCAGTATTTT. Amino acid sequence: CASRPSGTSPTDTQYF.

V and J are TRBV29-1 and TRBJ2-5, with a possible D match to TRBD2 (6 bases). The germline gives CDR1 SQVTM, CDR2 ANQGSEA. This CDR3 region has 18 residues. Deletions cut 4 bases from V and 0 bases from J, with 24 bases between. The CDR3 sequence is CSVVGFGLDRGYQETQYF. The CDR3 coding sequence is TGCAGCGTTGTTGGTTTCGGTCTCGATCGGGGGTACCAAGAGACCCAGTACTTC. Full variable domain (remainder filled in from reference TRBV29-1 and TRBJ2-5): SAVISQKPSRDICQRGTSLTIQCQVDSQVTMMFWYRQQPGQSLTLIATANQGSEATYESGFVIDKFPISRPNLTFSTLTVSNMSPEDSSIYLCSVVGFGLDRGYQETQYFGPGTRLLVL.

The chain links TRBV11-2 to TRBJ1-2; D ambiguous. V was trimmed by 5 bases and J by 2 bases, leaving 6 bases between them. The CDR3 totals 12 residues. Per germline, CDR1 SGHAT and CDR2 FQNNGV. CDR3: CASSRVNYGYTF. In nucleotides, the CDR3 is TGTGCCAGCAGCCGAGTAAACTATGGCTACACCTTC.

In its sample, this clone was seen once. The chain uses TRBV9 and TRBJ2-1; TRBD2 aligns across 7 bases. V lost 5 bases and J lost 1; bases outside the gene matches: 6. CDR1 is SGDLS, CDR2 YYNGEE, per germline. The CDR3 is 15 residues long. The CDR3 protein is CASSAQRGSYNEQFF. The CDR3 coding sequence is TGTGCCAGCAGTGCCCAGCGGGGATCCTACAATGAGCAGTTCTTC.

This chain joins TRBV11-2 and TRBJ2-3; D is possibly TRBD1 (5 bases). V shed 2 bases and J shed 6 bases, with 15 bases lying between them. The germline CDR1 and CDR2 sequences are SGHAT and FQNNGV. CDR3 length: 15 residues. The CDR3 here is CASSLIFQGADTQYF. CDR3 bases: TGTGCCAGCAGCTTAATATTTCAGGGCGCCGATACGCAGTATTTT.

The J gene is TRBJ2-7, the V gene TRBV23-1; no reliable D call. TRBV23-1 is an ORF for which the function is uncertain. The V end was cut by 0 bases, the J end by 4 bases, with 7 bases between. This CDR3 contains 13 residues. CDR3 amino acids: CASSQSTPYEQYF. DNA for the CDR3: TGCGCCAGCAGTCAATCGACTCCTTACGAGCAGTACTTC.

This chain joins TRBV7-6 and TRBJ2-5, with TRBD2 identical over 11 bases. The germline V gene has CDR1 SGHVS and CDR2 FNYEAQ. With 0 bases clipped from V and 5 bases from J, the junction kept 2 bases outside the gene matches. The CDR3 has 15 residues. CDR3 DNA: TGTGCCAGCAGCTTAGCGCCTAGCGGGGGGGAGACCCAGTACTTC. Translation: CASSLAPSGGETQYF. Full variable domain (rest looked up from reference TRBV7-6 and TRBJ2-5): GAGVSQSPRYKVTKRGQDVALRCDPISGHVSLYWYRQALGQGPEFLTYFNYEAQQDKSGLPNDRFSAERPEGSISTLTIQRTEQRDSAMYRCASSLAPSGGETQYFGPGTRLLVL.

CDR3 DNA: TGTGCCAGCAGCTTACGAGGGGGGAATGAGCAGTTCTTC. It is translated as CASSLRGGNEQFF. The chain joins TRBV11-2 to TRBJ2-1; D tentatively fits TRBD1 or TRBD2 (6 bases each). Germline V gene data show CDR1 as SGHAT and CDR2 as FQNNGV. The CDR3 covers 13 residues. Trimming removed 2 bases from V and 7 bases from J, with 9 bases in between.

The genes are TRBV5-1 and TRBJ2-6, with D possibly matching TRBD1 (5 bases). The CDR3 length is 17 residues. Trimming stripped 0 bases from V and 1 base from J, with 11 bases between. Per the germline V gene, CDR1 is SGHRS and CDR2 is YFSETQ. CDR3 bases: TGCGCCAGCAGCTTGGAAGGGGTTGGGTCTGGGGCCAACGTCCTGACTTTC. Translating it yields CASSLEGVGSGANVLTF.

The chain is built from TRBV29-1 and TRBJ1-1; no definite D call. Germline V lookup: CDR1 SQVTM, CDR2 ANQGSEA. The CDR3 length is 12 residues. Deletions cut 3 bases from V and 4 bases from J, with 9 bases between. CDR3 loop: CSVEKAATEAFF. Here the CDR3 DNA reads TGCAGCGTTGAGAAGGCGGCCACTGAAGCTTTCTTT.

The rearrangement joins TRBV9 to TRBJ2-2; D is possibly TRBD1 (6 bases). The CDR3 runs 16 residues. The germline V gene encodes CDR1 SGDLS and CDR2 YYNGEE. V lost 0 bases to trimming and J lost 0 bases, with 9 bases between them. The CDR3 reads CASSVAKGANTGELFF. In DNA form, the CDR3 reads TGTGCCAGCAGCGTAGCTAAGGGGGCGAACACCGGGGAGCTGTTTTTT.